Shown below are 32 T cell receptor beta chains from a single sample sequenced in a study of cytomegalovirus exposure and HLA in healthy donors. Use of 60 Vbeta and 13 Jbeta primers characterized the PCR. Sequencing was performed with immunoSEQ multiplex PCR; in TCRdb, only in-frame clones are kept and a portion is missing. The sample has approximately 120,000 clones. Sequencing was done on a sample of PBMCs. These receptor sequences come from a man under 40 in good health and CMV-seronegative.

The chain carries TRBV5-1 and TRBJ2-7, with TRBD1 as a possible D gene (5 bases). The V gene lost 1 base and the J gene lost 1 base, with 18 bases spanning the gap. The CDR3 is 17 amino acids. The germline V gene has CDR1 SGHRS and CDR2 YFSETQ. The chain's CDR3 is CASSLSSRTLRSYEQYF. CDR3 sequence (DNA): TGCGCCAGCAGCTTGTCTTCGCGGACACTCCGATCCTACGAGCAGTACTTC.

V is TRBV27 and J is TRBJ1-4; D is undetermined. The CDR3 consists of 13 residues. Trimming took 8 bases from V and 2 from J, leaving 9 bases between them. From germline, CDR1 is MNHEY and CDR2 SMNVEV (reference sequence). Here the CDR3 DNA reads TGTGCCAGCCGGAAGCGCACTAATGAAAAACTGTTTTTT. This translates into CASRKRTNEKLFF. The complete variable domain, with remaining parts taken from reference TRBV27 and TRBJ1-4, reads EAQVTQNPRYLITVTGKKLTVTCSQNMNHEYMSWYRQDPGLGLRQIYYSMNVEVTDKGDVPEGYKVSRKEKRNFPLILESPSPNQTSLYFCASRKRTNEKLFFGSGTQLSVL.

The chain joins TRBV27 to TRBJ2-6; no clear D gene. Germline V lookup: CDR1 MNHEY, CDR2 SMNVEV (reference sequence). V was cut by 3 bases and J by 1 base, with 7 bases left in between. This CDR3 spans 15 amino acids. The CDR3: CASSFSVSGANVLTF. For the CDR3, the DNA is TGTGCCAGCAGTTTTTCCGTATCTGGGGCCAACGTCCTGACTTTC.

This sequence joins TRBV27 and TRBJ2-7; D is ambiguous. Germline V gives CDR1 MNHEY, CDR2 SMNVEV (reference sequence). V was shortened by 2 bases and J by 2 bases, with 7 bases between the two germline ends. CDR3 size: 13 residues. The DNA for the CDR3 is TGTGCCAGCAGTTTAGGCGGTACCTACGAGCAGTACTTC. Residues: CASSLGGTYEQYF.

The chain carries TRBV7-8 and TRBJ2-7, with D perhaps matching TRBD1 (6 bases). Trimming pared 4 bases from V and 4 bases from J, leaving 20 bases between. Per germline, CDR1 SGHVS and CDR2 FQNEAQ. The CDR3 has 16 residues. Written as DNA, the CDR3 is TGTGCCAGCAGCTCCAGGATTGGACAGTTTCGTTACGAGCAGTACTTC. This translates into CASSSRIGQFRYEQYF.

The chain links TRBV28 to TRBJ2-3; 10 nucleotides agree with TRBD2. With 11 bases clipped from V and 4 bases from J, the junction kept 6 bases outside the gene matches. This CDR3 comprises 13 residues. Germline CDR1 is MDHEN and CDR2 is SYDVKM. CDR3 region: CAAKAGGADTQYF. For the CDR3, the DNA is TGTGCCGCAAAAGCGGGAGGGGCAGATACGCAGTATTTT.

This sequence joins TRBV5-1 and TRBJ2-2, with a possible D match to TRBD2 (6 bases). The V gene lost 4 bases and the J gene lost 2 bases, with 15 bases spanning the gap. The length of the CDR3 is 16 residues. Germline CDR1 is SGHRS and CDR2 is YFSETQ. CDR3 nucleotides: TGCGCCAGCAGCCCTCCGAGACTAGTTAACACCGGGGAGCTGTTTTTT. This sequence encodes CASSPPRLVNTGELFF.

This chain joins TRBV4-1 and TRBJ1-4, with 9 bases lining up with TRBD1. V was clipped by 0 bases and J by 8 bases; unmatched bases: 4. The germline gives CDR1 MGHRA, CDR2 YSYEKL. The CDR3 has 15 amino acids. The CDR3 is CASSQDNRGREKLFF. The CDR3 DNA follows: TGCGCCAGCAGCCAAGATAACAGGGGGCGGGAAAAACTGTTTTTT.

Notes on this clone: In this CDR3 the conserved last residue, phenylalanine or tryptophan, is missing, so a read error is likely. The CDR3 nucleotides are TGCGCCAGCAGTCGGTGGGGGGGCGGTCAGCCCCAGCATTGT. It codes for CASSRWGGGQPQHC. The genes are TRBV4-1 and TRBJ1-5; perhaps TRBD1 as D (6 bases). CDR3 length: 14 amino acids. The germline gives CDR1 MGHRA, CDR2 YSYEKL. The V end was cut by 6 bases, the J end by 6 bases, with 15 bases between.

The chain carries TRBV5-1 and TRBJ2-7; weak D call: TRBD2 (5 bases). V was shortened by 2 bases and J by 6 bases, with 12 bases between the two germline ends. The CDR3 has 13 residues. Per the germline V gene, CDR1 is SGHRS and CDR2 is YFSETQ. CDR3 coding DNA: TGCGCCAGCAGCTTACTACCCCGGGGCGAGCAGTACTTC. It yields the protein CASSLLPRGEQYF. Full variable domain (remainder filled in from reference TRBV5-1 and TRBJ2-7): KAGVTQTPRYLIKTRGQQVTLSCSPISGHRSVSWYQQTPGQGLQFLFEYFSETQRNKGNFPGRFSGRQFSNSRSEMNVSTLELGDSALYLCASSLLPRGEQYFGPGTRLTVT.

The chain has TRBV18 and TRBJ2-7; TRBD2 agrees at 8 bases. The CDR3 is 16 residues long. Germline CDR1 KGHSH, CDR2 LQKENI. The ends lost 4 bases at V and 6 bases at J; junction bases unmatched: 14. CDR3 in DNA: TGTGCCAGCTCACAGGGGACGGTAGCGGGATTGAGCGAGCAGTACTTC. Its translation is CASSQGTVAGLSEQYF. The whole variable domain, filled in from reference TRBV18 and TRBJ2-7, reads NAGVMQNPRHLVRRRGQEARLRCSPMKGHSHVYWYRQLPEEGLKFMVYLQKENIIDESGMPKERFSAEFPKEGPSILRIQQVVRGDSAAYFCASSQGTVAGLSEQYFGPGTRLTVT.

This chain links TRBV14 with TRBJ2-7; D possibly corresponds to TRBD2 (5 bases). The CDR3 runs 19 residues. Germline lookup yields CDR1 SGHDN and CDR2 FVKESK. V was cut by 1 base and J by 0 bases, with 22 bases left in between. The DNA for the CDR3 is TGTGCCAGCAGCCAAGGCGGGCGCACTGGAGACCCCTCCTCCTACGAGCAGTACTTC. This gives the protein CASSQGGRTGDPSSYEQYF. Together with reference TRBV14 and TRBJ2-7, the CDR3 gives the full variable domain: EAGVTQFPSHSVIEKGQTVTLRCDPISGHDNLYWYRRVMGKEIKFLLHFVKESKQDESGMPNNRFLAERTGGTYSTLKVQPAELEDSGVYFCASSQGGRTGDPSSYEQYFGPGTRLTVT.

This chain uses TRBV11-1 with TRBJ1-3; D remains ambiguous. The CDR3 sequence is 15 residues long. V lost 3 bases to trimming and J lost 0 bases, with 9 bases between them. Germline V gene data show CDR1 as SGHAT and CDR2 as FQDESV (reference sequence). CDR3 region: CASSLEGSSGNTIYF. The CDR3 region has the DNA TGTGCCAGCAGCTTGGAGGGCTCCTCTGGAAACACCATATATTTT.

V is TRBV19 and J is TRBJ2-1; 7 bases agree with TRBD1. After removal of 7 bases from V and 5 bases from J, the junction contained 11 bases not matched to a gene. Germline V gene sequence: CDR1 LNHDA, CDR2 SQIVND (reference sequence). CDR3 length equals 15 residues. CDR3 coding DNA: TGTGCCAGTACTACGACAGGGAAAGGGGACAATGAGCAGTTCTTC. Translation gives CASTTTGKGDNEQFF.

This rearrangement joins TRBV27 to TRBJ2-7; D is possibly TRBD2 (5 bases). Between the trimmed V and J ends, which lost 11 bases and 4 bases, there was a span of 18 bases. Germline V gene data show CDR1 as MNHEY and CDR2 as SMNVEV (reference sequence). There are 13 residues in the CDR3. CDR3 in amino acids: CASSPSIMYEQYF. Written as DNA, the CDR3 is TGTGCCTCTTCTCCTAGCATCATGTACGAGCAGTACTTC.

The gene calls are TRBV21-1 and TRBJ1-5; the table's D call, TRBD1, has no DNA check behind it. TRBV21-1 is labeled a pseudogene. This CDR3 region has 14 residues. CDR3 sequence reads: CASSKGAGKQPQHF. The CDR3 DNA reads TGTGCCAGCAGCAAAGGGGCAGGGAAGCAGCCCCAGCATTTT.

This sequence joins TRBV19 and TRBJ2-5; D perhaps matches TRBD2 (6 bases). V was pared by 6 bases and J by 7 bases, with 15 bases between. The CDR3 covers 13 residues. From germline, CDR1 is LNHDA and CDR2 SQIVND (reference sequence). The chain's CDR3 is CASSPGGGTTQYF. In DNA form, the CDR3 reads TGTGCCAGTAGCCCCGGGGGAGGAACGACCCAGTACTTC.

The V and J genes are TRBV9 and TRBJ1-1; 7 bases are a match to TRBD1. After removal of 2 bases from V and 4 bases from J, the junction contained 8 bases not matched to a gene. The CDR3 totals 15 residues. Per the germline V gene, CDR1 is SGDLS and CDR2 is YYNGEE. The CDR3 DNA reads TGTGCCAGCAGCGTGGGGACAGAGGAGGGCACTGAAGCTTTCTTT. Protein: CASSVGTEEGTEAFF. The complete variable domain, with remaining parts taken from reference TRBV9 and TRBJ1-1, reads DSGVTQTPKHLITATGQRVTLRCSPRSGDLSVYWYQQSLDQGLQFLIQYYNGEERAKGNILERFSAQQFPDLHSELNLSSLELGDSALYFCASSVGTEEGTEAFFGQGTRLTVV.

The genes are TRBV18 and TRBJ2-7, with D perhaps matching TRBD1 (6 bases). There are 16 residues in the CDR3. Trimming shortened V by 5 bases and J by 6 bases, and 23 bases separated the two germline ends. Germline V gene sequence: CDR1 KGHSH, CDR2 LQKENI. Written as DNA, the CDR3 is TGTGCCAGCTCAACGCGGACAGCCTATTTCCTGGGCGAGCAGTACTTC. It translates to CASSTRTAYFLGEQYF.

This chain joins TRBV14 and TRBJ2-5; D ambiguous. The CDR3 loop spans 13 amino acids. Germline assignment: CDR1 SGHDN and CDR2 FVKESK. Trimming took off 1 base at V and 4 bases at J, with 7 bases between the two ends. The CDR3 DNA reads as TGTGCCAGCAGCCAAGCCATTTTAGAGACCCAGTACTTC. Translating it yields CASSQAILETQYF.

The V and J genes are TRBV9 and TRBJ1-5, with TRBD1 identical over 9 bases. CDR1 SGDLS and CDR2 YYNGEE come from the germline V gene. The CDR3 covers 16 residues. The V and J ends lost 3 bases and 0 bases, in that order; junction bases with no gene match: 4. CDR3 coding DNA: TGTGCCAGCAGCGCGGGGACAGGGAATAGCAATCAGCCCCAGCATTTT. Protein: CASSAGTGNSNQPQHF.

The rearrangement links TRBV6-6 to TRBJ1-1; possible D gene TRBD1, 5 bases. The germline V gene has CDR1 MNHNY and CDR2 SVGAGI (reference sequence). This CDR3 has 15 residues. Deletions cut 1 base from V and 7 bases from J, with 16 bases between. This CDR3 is CASSYYAIVTVEAFF. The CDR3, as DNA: TGTGCCAGCAGTTACTACGCGATAGTGACAGTTGAAGCTTTCTTT.

The CDR3 spells CASRTLGGNTEAFF. CDR3 bases: TGTGCCAGCAGGACCTTAGGGGGGAACACTGAAGCTTTCTTT. V is TRBV27 and J is TRBJ1-1, with TRBD1 as a possible D gene (6 bases). Germline V gene sequence: CDR1 MNHEY, CDR2 SMNVEV (reference sequence). Deletions cut 6 bases from V and 1 base from J, with 12 bases between. The CDR3 is 14 residues long.

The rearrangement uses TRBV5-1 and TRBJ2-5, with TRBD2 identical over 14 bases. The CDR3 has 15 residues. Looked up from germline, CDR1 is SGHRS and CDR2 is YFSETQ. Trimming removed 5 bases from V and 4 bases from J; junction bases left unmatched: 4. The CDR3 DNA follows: TGCGCCAGCAGGGGGGGACTAGCGGGAGTAGAGACCCAGTACTTC. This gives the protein CASRGGLAGVETQYF.

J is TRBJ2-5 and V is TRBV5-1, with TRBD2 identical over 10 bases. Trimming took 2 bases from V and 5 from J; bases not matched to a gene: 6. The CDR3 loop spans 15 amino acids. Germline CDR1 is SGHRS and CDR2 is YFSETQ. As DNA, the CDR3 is TGCGCCAGCAGCTTAACAGCGGGAGGGGAGGAGACCCAGTACTTC. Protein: CASSLTAGGEETQYF.

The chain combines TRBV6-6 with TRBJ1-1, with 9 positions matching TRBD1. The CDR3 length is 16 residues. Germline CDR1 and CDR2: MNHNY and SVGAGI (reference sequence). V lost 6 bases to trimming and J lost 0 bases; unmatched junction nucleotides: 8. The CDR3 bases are TGTGCCAGCAGCTTCGGACAGGGGATACTGAACACTGAAGCTTTCTTT. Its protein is CASSFGQGILNTEAFF.

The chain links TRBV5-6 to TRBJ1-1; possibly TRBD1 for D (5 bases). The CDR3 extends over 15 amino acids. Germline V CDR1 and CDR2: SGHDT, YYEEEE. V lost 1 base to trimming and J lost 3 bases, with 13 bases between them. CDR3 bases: TGTGCCAGCAGCTTGAGGCTCCTCAGGGACACTGAAGCTTTCTTT. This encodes CASSLRLLRDTEAFF.

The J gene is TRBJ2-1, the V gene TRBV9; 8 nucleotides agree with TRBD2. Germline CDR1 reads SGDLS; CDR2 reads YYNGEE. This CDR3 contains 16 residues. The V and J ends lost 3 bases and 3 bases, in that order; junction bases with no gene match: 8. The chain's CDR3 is CASSGIAGSVYNEQFF. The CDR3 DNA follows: TGTGCCAGCAGCGGAATAGCGGGATCCGTCTACAATGAGCAGTTCTTC.

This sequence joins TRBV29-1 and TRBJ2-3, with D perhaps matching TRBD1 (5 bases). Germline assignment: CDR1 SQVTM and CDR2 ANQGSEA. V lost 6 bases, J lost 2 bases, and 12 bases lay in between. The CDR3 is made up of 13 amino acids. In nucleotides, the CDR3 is TGCAGCGTCCTGACAGAAGCCACAGATACGCAGTATTTT. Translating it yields CSVLTEATDTQYF.

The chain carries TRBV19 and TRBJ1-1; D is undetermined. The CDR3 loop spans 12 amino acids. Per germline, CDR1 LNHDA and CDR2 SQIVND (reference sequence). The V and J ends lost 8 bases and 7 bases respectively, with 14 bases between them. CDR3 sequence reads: CASGGREDEAFF. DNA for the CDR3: TGTGCCAGTGGAGGGAGGGAAGATGAAGCTTTCTTT.

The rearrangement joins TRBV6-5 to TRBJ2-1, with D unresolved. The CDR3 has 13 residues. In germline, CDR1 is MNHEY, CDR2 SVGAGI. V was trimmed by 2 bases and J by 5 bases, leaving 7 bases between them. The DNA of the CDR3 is TGTGCCAGCAGTTACGGAGCTAACAATGAGCAGTTCTTC. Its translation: CASSYGANNEQFF.

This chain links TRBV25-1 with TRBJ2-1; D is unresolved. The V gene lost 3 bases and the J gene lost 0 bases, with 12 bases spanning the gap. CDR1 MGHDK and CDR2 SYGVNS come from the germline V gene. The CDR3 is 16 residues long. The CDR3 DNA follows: TGTGCCAGCAGTGAGACTTTTTTAAACTCCTACAATGAGCAGTTCTTC. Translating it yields CASSETFLNSYNEQFF.